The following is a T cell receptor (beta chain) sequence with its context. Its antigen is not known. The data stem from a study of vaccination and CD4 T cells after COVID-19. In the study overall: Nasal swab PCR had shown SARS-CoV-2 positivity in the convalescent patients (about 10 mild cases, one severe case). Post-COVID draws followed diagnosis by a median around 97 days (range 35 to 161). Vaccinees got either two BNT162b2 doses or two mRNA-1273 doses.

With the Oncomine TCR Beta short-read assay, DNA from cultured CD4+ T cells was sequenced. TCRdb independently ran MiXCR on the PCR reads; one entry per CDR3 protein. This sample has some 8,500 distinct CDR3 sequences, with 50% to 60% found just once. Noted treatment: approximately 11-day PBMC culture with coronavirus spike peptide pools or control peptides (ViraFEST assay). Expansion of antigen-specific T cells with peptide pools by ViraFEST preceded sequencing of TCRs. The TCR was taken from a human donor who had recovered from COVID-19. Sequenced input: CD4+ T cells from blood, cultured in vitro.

The CDR3 nucleotides are TGCAGTGCTAGAGATAGGACGACTAGATTGTACGAGCAGTACTTC. This encodes CSARDRTTRLYEQYF. The rearrangement links TRBV20-1 to TRBJ2-7; a weak D match, TRBD2 (6 bases). The CDR3 runs to 15 residues. The V end was cut by 0 bases, the J end by 4 bases, with 16 bases between. Germline V gene lookup returns CDR1 DFQATT and CDR2 SNEGSKA (reference sequence).